The T cell receptor beta chain under discussion was sequenced for a study of blood T cells in healthy people across ages. Study-wide background: In model experiments, template switching was able to capture about one barcoded beta molecule for every two T cells that were present.

Findings of the study overall: CMV status of donors was unknown, possibly confounding expanded clonotype changes.

As concerns this clonotype: Its antigen is not known.

For every donor, a draw yielded around 10 milliliters of peripheral blood. Each sample yielded at least 6 micrograms of PBMC total RNA. Then a second PCR, running about 7 to 11 cycles, was carried out with a sample-barcoded 5' primer and a J-beta primer mix. Each CDR3 protein is one row after TCRdb ran MiXCR on the 5' RACE reads. Among over a million distinct CDR3 sequences listed, approximately 43% were seen once. The ends were cut back, 4 bases at V and 4 bases at J, with 19 bases in the middle. Germline loops: CDR1 GTSNPN, CDR2 SVGIG (reference sequence). This CDR3 is built from 15 residues. V is TRBV30 and J is TRBJ1-1; D gene unclear. The sample consisted of blood. The receptor comes from a woman aged 18-29 years in good health. CDR3 sequence reads: CAWTVGSGVGTEAFF. The CDR3 region has the DNA TGTGCCTGGACCGTCGGCTCTGGGGTGGGCACTGAAGCTTTCTTT.